These 5 T cell receptor beta chains originate from one sample sequenced in a study of Ad26.COV2.S vaccination and SARS-CoV-2 variants. Treatment denoted: 15 to 20 received Ad26.COV2.S at low or high dose, single or two shots; 5 received placebo; per-sample allocation not given. On day 63 after the first injection, vaccine and placebo recipients gave samples. Clones were read by immunoSEQ multiplex PCR, and TCRdb kept only the in-frame ones, dropping some. The table shows approximately 350,000 clones, with more than 75% occurring only once. This sample comprised peripheral blood, obtained in a trial of Ad26.COV2.S vaccine versus placebo. These receptors were obtained from a person between 18 and 60 years old who received the Ad26.COV2.S COVID-19 vaccine or a placebo.

The chain uses TRBV30 and TRBJ1-1; D is undetermined. Deletions cut 7 bases from V and 0 bases from J, with 15 bases between. This CDR3 is 14 amino acids long. The germline V gene has CDR1 GTSNPN and CDR2 SVGIG (reference sequence). The CDR3: CASDLHRMNTEAFF. CDR3 bases: TGTGCCTCTGACCTACACCGGATGAACACTGAAGCTTTCTTT.

This clone came up a few times. V usage is TRBV25-1 and J usage is TRBJ1-6, with unresolved D. Germline CDR1 and CDR2: MGHDK and SYGVNS. The ends were cut back, 4 bases at V and 14 bases at J, with 9 bases in the middle. The CDR3 extends over 11 amino acids. CDR3 DNA: TGTGCCAGCAGTGGATATTCGGCCCTCCACTTT. It codes for CASSGYSALHF.

The chain links TRBV19 to TRBJ1-5; D not resolved. This CDR3 comprises 13 residues. V lost 3 bases and J 3 bases, leaving 6 bases between the germline ends. CDR1 and CDR2 from the germline V gene are LNHDA and SQIVND (reference sequence). For the CDR3, the DNA is TGTGCCAGTAGTATCGGCCCCAATCAGCCCCAGCATTTT. Translated: CASSIGPNQPQHF. Full variable domain (outside the CDR3, taken from reference TRBV19 and TRBJ1-5): DGGITQSPKYLFRKEGQNVTLSCEQNLNHDAMYWYRQDPGQGLRLIYYSQIVNDFQKGDIAEGYSVSREKKESFPLTVTSAQKNPTAFYLCASSIGPNQPQHFGDGTRLSIL.

This chain joins TRBV19 and TRBJ1-2; 9 nucleotides line up with TRBD1. Trimming took 2 bases from V and 2 from J; bases not matched to a gene: 3. This CDR3 region has 15 residues. CDR1 LNHDA and CDR2 SQIVND come from the germline V gene (reference sequence). CDR3 residues: CASSITGGANYGYTF. CDR3 sequence (DNA): TGTGCCAGTAGTATAACAGGGGGCGCAAACTATGGCTACACCTTC.

V usage is TRBV3-1 (or the pseudogene TRBV3-2) and J usage is TRBJ2-4, with D perhaps TRBD1 (5 bases). Germline V lookup: CDR1 LGHDT, CDR2 YNNKEL (reference sequence). This CDR3 has 15 residues. V shed 1 base and J shed 5 bases, with 12 bases lying between them. The CDR3 sequence is CASSQGQAGQNIQYF. The CDR3, as DNA: TGTGCCAGCAGCCAAGGACAAGCAGGGCAAAACATTCAGTACTTC.